This T cell receptor (beta chain) was sequenced in a study of CD8+ T cells in alopecia areata. Trimming removed 2 bases at V and 10 bases at J, with 15 bases between. Germline V gene sequence: CDR1 SNHLY, CDR2 FYNNEI. The CDR3 has 14 residues. RNA extraction was followed by reverse transcription into cDNA, which acted as the sequencing template. This table comes from immunoSEQ multiplex PCR, and its TCRdb copy is limited to in-frame clones, with some not included. The sample has about 110,000 clones, 59% seen once. Material: CD8+ T cells sorted from blood. The chain combines TRBV2 with TRBJ2-1; no firm D call. The sequence was obtained from a human donor in good health. CDR3 sequence reads: CASSETPLRREQFF. CDR3 nucleotide sequence: TGTGCCAGCAGTGAAACCCCTCTCCGGCGAGAGCAGTTCTTC.